The 15 T cell receptor beta chains in this list originate from one sample, sequenced in a study of blood T cells in healthy people across ages. Primed by a sample-barcoded 5' primer and a J-beta primer mix, a second PCR proceeded for about 7 to 12 cycles. TCRdb analysed the 5' RACE reads with MiXCR anew, one entry per CDR3 protein. The sample lists hundreds of thousands of distinct CDR3 sequences, under 70% occurring once. Sequencing was carried out using blood. The receptors derive from a man in his fifties or sixties in good health.

A note on this clonotype: Being one base from a much bigger clone, this may be a read error. The CDR3 sequence is CASSQETDFQVGTQYF. CDR3 in DNA: TGTGCCAGCAGCCAAGAGACAGACTTCCAGGTAGGTACGCAGTATTTT. The gene calls are TRBV3-1 and TRBJ2-3; weak D call: TRBD1 (5 bases). The germline gives CDR1 LGHDT, CDR2 YNNKEL (reference sequence). V lost 0 bases and J lost 8, with 18 bases in between. This CDR3 region has 16 residues.

This chain connects TRBV6-2 or TRBV6-3 to TRBJ2-3; TRBD1 matches at 8 bases. The CDR3 is made up of 17 amino acids. CDR1 and CDR2 from the germline V gene are MNHEY and SVGEGT. V shed 5 bases, J shed 4 bases, and the junction held 14 bases outside the gene matches. CDR3 protein: CASSPDPRQGKSDTQYF. The CDR3 DNA reads as TGTGCCAGCAGTCCGGATCCAAGACAGGGGAAGTCAGATACGCAGTATTTT.

This clonotype showed up just a few times. The chain joins TRBV20-1 to TRBJ2-4; no reliable D call. CDR3 length: 14 residues. Trimming cost V 7 bases and J 3 bases, with 16 bases left between them. CDR1 and CDR2 (germline): DFQATT, SNEGSKA (reference sequence). CDR3 residues: CSEATFGDKNIQYF. The CDR3 DNA reads TGCAGTGAAGCGACCTTTGGGGACAAAAACATTCAGTACTTC.

V is TRBV5-1 and J is TRBJ2-7, with D hard to call. CDR3 size: 14 residues. In germline, CDR1 is SGHRS, CDR2 YFSETQ. Between the trimmed V and J ends, which lost 6 bases and 0 bases, there was a span of 13 bases. This CDR3 reads CASKPRGDSYEQYF. CDR3 bases: TGCGCCAGCAAACCTAGAGGTGACTCCTACGAGCAGTACTTC.

This clonotype was detected many times. This chain connects TRBV20-1 to TRBJ2-5, with 8 bases lining up with TRBD2. V lost 6 bases to trimming and J lost 1 base; unmatched junction nucleotides: 4. There are 13 residues in the CDR3. The germline V gene has CDR1 DFQATT and CDR2 SNEGSKA (reference sequence). The CDR3 bases are TGCAGTGCGGCGAGCGGGAGCCAAGAGACCCAGTACTTC. As protein: CSAASGSQETQYF.

In this sample, this clonotype turned up a few times. The J gene is TRBJ2-3, the V gene TRBV29-1, with TRBD2 identical over 7 bases. Germline assignment: CDR1 SQVTM and CDR2 ANQGSEA. Germline trimming cut 3 bases from V and 6 bases from J; bases unmatched to any gene: 3. This CDR3 region has 12 residues. This CDR3 reads CSVDGGDDTQYF. In DNA form, the CDR3 reads TGCAGCGTTGATGGGGGGGACGATACGCAGTATTTT.

This clonotype occurred many times. V usage is TRBV12-5 and J usage is TRBJ2-7; D is unclear. This CDR3 has 14 residues. Germline V gene data show CDR1 as LGHNT and CDR2 as FRNRAP. The V gene lost 0 bases and the J gene lost 2 bases, with 8 bases spanning the gap. Written as DNA, the CDR3 is TGTGCTAGTGGTTTGGTATCCAGCACCTACGAGCAGTACTTC. This sequence encodes CASGLVSSTYEQYF.

DNA of the CDR3: TGTGCCAGCAGCCAAGAAGGAGCGGGGAGGGTATACAATGAGCAGTTCTTC. It encodes CASSQEGAGRVYNEQFF. This chain links TRBV14 with TRBJ2-1; 7 nucleotides align to TRBD2. Germline lookup yields CDR1 SGHDN and CDR2 FVKESK. The CDR3 spans 17 residues. J lost 4 bases, V lost 0 bases, and 9 bases had no gene match.

V is TRBV10-3 and J is TRBJ2-3; TRBD2 is a possible D gene (6 bases). The CDR3 covers 14 residues. V was trimmed by 6 bases and J by 4 bases, leaving 14 bases between them. Per germline, CDR1 ENHRY and CDR2 SYGVKD. The DNA of the CDR3 is TGTGCCATCAGCGCGACTGGAGGGGCAGATACGCAGTATTTT. Encoded protein: CAISATGGADTQYF.

The rearrangement uses TRBV11-2 and TRBJ2-5; D gene uncertain. The CDR3 extends over 15 amino acids. Germline V gene lookup returns CDR1 SGHAT and CDR2 FQNNGV. V lost 5 bases, J lost 5 bases, and 18 bases lay in between. The CDR3 bases are TGTGCCAGCAGCCCCACCAAGCTAGGAACGGAGACCCAGTACTTC. This translates into CASSPTKLGTETQYF.

CDR3 bases: TGTGCCAGCAGTTACTCGGATGGCAATCAGCCCCAGCATTTT. It is translated as CASSYSDGNQPQHF. The chain employs TRBV6-6 and TRBJ1-5; D gene ambiguous. The CDR3 totals 14 residues. Trimming removed 0 bases at V and 2 bases at J, with 5 bases between. In germline, CDR1 is MNHNY, CDR2 SVGAGI (reference sequence).

The V and J genes are TRBV6-2 or TRBV6-3 and TRBJ2-1; D is undetermined. The CDR3 runs to 14 residues. Germline V gene sequence: CDR1 MNHEY, CDR2 SVGEGT. Trimming left V 5 bases short and J 7 bases short, with 15 bases between. CDR3 sequence: CASSADRVGNEQFF. The CDR3 region has the DNA TGTGCCAGCAGTGCTGACCGTGTGGGGAATGAGCAGTTCTTC.

The chain links TRBV4-2 to TRBJ1-2; possibly TRBD1 for D (5 bases). The CDR3 consists of 15 residues. Germline V gene data show CDR1 as LGHNA and CDR2 as YNFKEQ. V gave up 0 bases and J gave up 4 bases, with 12 bases separating them. This CDR3 reads CASSQDKSGTYGYTF. The CDR3 nucleotides are TGTGCCAGCAGCCAAGATAAATCAGGGACCTATGGCTACACCTTC.

This clonotype was seen once. V usage is TRBV2 and J usage is TRBJ2-1; D remains ambiguous. Germline V gene lookup returns CDR1 SNHLY and CDR2 FYNNEI. The CDR3 spans 13 residues. The V end was cut by 2 bases, the J end by 6 bases, with 8 bases between. The CDR3 loop reads CASSEQNTNEQFF. In nucleotides, the CDR3 is TGTGCCAGCAGTGAACAGAATACCAATGAGCAGTTCTTC.

V and J are TRBV5-1 and TRBJ2-4; the match to TRBD1 covers 10 bases. The germline V gene encodes CDR1 SGHRS and CDR2 YFSETQ. CDR3 length: 14 residues. Germline trimming cut 7 bases from V and 1 base from J; bases unmatched to any gene: 2. In nucleotides, the CDR3 is TGCGCCAGCGGGACAGGGGTCGCCAAAAACATTCAGTACTTC. This translates into CASGTGVAKNIQYF.